These 17 T cell receptor beta chains were all obtained from the same sample, sequenced in a study of CD4 T cells in relation to SARS-CoV-2 and coronaviruses (dated by TCRdb to 2020 to 2022). CD4+ T cells from unexposed donors were collected before the COVID-19 pandemic (2011-2018). Libraries were made using the immunoSEQ multiplex PCR assay. This immuneACCESS table, as held by TCRdb, lists in-frame sequences with V and J called but not all clones. Of the missing ones, under half trace to an unresolved V gene in checked studies; the others have no known cause. This sample has more than 55,000 clones in its table, and about nine tenths of those were observed once. Jointly, the top ten make up roughly 1.5% of the sample. The sample taken for sequencing was memory CD4+ T cells from PBMCs. Per the publication, the cell subset or site label means: memory (non-naive) CD4+ T cells. The receptors come from a human donor in good health.

The chain couples TRBV6-1 to TRBJ2-2, with D hard to call. Trimming stripped 1 base from V and 3 bases from J, with 12 bases between. This CDR3 has 16 residues. Per the germline V gene, CDR1 is MNHNS and CDR2 is SASEGT. CDR3 bases: TGTGCCAGCAGTGAAGTGTCCGGATTGTACACCGGGGAGCTGTTTTTT. This codes for CASSEVSGLYTGELFF.

The CDR3 reads CASSTLDRIKNIQYF. The CDR3 DNA sequence: TGTGCCAGCAGTACTTTGGACAGAATAAAAAACATTCAGTACTTC. The chain couples TRBV27 to TRBJ2-4; perhaps TRBD1 as D (6 bases). The CDR3 totals 15 residues. V was pared by 5 bases and J by 4 bases, with 15 bases between. In germline, CDR1 is MNHEY, CDR2 SMNVEV (reference sequence).

The rearrangement links TRBV24-1 to TRBJ2-1, with 7 bases matching TRBD2. The CDR3 consists of 13 residues. J was trimmed by 3 bases and V by 9 bases; bases with no gene match: 4. CDR1 and CDR2 (germline): KGHDR, SFDVKD. In nucleotides, the CDR3 is TGTGCCACCGGGACGGGGGGCTACAATGAGCAGTTCTTC. This codes for CATGTGGYNEQFF.

The chain combines TRBV6-5 with TRBJ2-1; D is unclear. Germline-derived CDR1 and CDR2 are MNHEY and SVGAGI. This CDR3 has 14 amino acids. The ends were cut back, 6 bases at V and 1 base at J, with 10 bases in the middle. For the CDR3, the DNA is TGTGCCAGCAGCTACATGAGGTCCTACAATGAGCAGTTCTTC. Residues: CASSYMRSYNEQFF.

V is TRBV2 and J is TRBJ1-5; a possible D gene is TRBD1 (5 bases). The CDR3 extends over 13 amino acids. V was trimmed by 7 bases and J by 4 bases, leaving 11 bases between them. CDR1 is SNHLY and CDR2 is FYNNEI in the germline V gene. DNA for the CDR3: TGTGCCAGCAATGACAGACCAAATCAGCCCCAGCATTTT. This gives the protein CASNDRPNQPQHF.

The chain recombines TRBV5-1 with TRBJ2-5; 8 bases match TRBD1. The CDR3 extends over 13 amino acids. Germline values: CDR1 SGHRS, CDR2 YFSETQ. The ends lost 7 bases at V and 1 base at J; junction bases unmatched: 3. The CDR3 is CASGQGRQETQYF. Written as DNA, the CDR3 is TGCGCCAGCGGACAGGGCCGCCAAGAGACCCAGTACTTC.

The chain has TRBV7-9 and TRBJ2-5; tentatively, D is TRBD1 (6 bases). The germline CDR1 and CDR2 sequences are SEHNR and FQNEAQ (reference sequence). The CDR3 spans 15 residues. V lost 2 bases to trimming and J lost 5 bases, with 15 bases between them. CDR3 bases: TGTGCCAGCAGCTTACCAACAGGGAGTGGCGAGACCCAGTACTTC. Protein product: CASSLPTGSGETQYF.

The chain is built from TRBV4-2 and TRBJ2-5, with unresolved D. This CDR3 region has 12 residues. V was trimmed by 1 base and J by 5 bases, leaving 5 bases between them. Germline values: CDR1 LGHNA, CDR2 YNFKEQ. The CDR3: CASSQGRETQYF. The CDR3 nucleotides are TGTGCCAGCAGCCAAGGACGGGAGACCCAGTACTTC.

This clone appeared a single time. V and J are TRBV28 and TRBJ1-2; 7 nucleotides line up with TRBD1. The CDR3 is 14 residues long. The J segment lost 3 bases and the V segment lost 4 bases, leaving 5 bases of the junction unmatched. The germline CDR1 and CDR2 sequences are MDHEN and SYDVKM. CDR3 DNA: TGTGCCAGCAGTTCGGCAGGGACAGACTATGGCTACACCTTC. It encodes CASSSAGTDYGYTF.

This clone was counted a single time. This rearrangement joins TRBV7-2 to TRBJ2-2; TRBD2 agrees at 7 bases. This CDR3 has 14 residues. CDR1 is SGHTA, CDR2 FQGNSA, per germline. V shed 7 bases and J 3 bases; nucleotides not matched to a gene: 5. In DNA form, the CDR3 reads TGTGCCAGCACATATCGGGGGGACACCGGGGAGCTGTTTTTT. It specifies CASTYRGDTGELFF.

The chain combines TRBV7-8 with TRBJ1-5; the D is unclear. The ends were cut back, 2 bases at V and 5 bases at J, with 7 bases in the middle. Germline loops: CDR1 SGHVS, CDR2 FQNEAQ. CDR3 size: 13 residues. In DNA form, the CDR3 reads TGTGCCAGCAGCTTATTCATTGATCAGCCCCAGCATTTT. Translating it yields CASSLFIDQPQHF.

Only one count was recorded for this clone. The CDR3 DNA sequence: TGTGCCAGCAGTGAGCCAGGGGGGGCGCCGGGCTACACCTTC. Translation: CASSEPGGAPGYTF. The chain employs TRBV6-1 and TRBJ1-2; 7 bases are a match to TRBD1. The V gene's germline CDR1 is MNHNS and CDR2 SASEGT. The CDR3 runs 14 residues. The V and J ends lost 3 bases and 8 bases, in that order; junction bases with no gene match: 9.

This clone was picked up one time. V usage is TRBV28 and J usage is TRBJ2-5; tentative D call: TRBD2 (6 bases). The CDR3 has 15 residues. The germline CDR1 and CDR2 sequences are MDHEN and SYDVKM. V was pared by 5 bases and J by 2 bases, with 15 bases between. CDR3 nucleotides: TGTGCCAGCAGTCCGCACCGGGACTTGCAAGAGACCCAGTACTTC. Its protein is CASSPHRDLQETQYF.

The V call is TRBV28, the J call TRBJ2-7; D unclear. The V gene's germline CDR1 is MDHEN and CDR2 SYDVKM. The CDR3 sequence is 11 residues long. V lost 6 bases to trimming and J lost 3 bases, with 6 bases between them. CDR3 DNA: TGTGCCAGCAGCCGATTCTACGAGCAGTACTTC. It yields the protein CASSRFYEQYF.

The genes are TRBV7-9 and TRBJ2-5; D is perhaps TRBD1 (6 bases). CDR1 is SEHNR, CDR2 FQNEAQ, per germline (reference sequence). The CDR3 extends over 15 amino acids. The V end lost 5 bases, the J end lost 2 bases, and 15 bases lay between the germline ends. The CDR3 DNA is TGTGCCAGCAGCCGGGACACGCCCTTACAAGAGACCCAGTACTTC. Its translation is CASSRDTPLQETQYF.

The chain carries TRBV6-1 and TRBJ1-3; weak D call: TRBD1 (6 bases). The germline V and J ends were trimmed by 3 bases and 1 base, with 16 bases remaining between them. The CDR3 contains 17 residues. CDR1 and CDR2 (germline): MNHNS, SASEGT. The CDR3 protein is CASSDPGIQGSGNTIYF. The CDR3 DNA is TGTGCCAGCAGTGACCCCGGGATACAGGGATCTGGAAACACCATATATTTT.

The CDR3 spells CASSLMIAGGYEQYF. Here the CDR3 DNA reads TGTGCCAGCAGCTTGATGATAGCGGGGGGCTACGAGCAGTACTTC. V gene TRBV7-2 combines with J gene TRBJ2-7, with TRBD2 identical over 10 bases. CDR3 size: 15 residues. The germline V gene has CDR1 SGHTA and CDR2 FQGNSA. Trimming took 3 bases from V and 3 from J; bases not matched to a gene: 5.